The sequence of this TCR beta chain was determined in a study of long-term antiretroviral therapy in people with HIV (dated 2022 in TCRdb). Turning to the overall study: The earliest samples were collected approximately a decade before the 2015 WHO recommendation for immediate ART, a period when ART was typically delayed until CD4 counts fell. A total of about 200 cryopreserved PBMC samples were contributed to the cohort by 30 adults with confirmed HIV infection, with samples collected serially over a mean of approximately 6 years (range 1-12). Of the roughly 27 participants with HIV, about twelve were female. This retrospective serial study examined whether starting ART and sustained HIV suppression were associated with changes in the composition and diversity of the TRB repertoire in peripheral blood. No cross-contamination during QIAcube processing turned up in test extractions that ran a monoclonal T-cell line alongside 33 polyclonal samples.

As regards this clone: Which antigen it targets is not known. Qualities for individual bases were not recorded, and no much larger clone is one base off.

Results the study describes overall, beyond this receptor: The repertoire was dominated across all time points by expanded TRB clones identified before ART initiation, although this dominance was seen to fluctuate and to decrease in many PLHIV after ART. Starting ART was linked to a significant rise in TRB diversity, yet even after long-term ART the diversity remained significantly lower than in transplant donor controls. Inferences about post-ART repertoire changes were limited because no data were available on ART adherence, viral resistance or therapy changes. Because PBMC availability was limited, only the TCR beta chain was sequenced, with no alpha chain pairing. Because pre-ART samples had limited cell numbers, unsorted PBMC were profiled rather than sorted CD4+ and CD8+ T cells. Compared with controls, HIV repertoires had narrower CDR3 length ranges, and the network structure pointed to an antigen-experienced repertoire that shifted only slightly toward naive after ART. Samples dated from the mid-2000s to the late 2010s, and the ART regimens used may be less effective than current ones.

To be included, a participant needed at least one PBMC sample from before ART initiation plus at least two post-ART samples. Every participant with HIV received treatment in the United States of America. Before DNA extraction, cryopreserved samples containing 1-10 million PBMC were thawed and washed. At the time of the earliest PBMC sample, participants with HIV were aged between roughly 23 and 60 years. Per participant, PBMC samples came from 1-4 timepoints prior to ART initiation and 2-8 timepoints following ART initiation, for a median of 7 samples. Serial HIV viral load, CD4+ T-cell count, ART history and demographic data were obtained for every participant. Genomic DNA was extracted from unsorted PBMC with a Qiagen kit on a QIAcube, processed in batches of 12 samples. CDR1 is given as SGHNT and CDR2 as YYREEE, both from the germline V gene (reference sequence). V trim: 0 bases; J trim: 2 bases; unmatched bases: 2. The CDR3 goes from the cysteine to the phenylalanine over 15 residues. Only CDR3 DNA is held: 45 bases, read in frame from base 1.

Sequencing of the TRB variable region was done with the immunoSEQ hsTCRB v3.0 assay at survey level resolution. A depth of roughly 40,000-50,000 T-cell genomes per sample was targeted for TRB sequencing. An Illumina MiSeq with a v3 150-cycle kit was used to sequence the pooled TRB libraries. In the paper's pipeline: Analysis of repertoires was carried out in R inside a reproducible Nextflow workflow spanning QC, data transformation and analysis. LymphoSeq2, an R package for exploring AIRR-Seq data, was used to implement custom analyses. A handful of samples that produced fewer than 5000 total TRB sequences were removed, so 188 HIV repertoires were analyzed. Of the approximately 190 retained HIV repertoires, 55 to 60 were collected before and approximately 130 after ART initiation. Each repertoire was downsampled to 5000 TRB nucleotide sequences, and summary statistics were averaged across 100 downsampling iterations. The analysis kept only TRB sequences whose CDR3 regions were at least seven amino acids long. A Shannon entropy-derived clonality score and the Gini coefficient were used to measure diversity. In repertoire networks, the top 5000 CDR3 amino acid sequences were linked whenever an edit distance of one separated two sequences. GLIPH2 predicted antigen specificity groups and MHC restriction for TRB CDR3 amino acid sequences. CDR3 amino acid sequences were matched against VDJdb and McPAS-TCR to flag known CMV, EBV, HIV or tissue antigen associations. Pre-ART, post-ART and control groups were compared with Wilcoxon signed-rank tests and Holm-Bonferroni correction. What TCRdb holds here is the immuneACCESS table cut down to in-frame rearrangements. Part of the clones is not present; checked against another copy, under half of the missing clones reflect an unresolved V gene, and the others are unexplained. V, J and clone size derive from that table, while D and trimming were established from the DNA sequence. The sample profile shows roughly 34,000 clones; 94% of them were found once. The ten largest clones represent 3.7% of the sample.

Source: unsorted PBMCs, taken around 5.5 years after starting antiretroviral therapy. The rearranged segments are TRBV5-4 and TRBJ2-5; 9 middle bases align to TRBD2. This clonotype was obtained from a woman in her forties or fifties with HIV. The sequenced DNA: TGTGCCAGCAGCTTGGGACTAGCGGATCAAGAGACCCAGTACTTC. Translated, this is CASSLGLADQETQYF.